This TCR beta chain appears in the sequencing data of a study of T cell responses to AZD1222 COVID-19 vaccine. Study-wide points: After the peak T cell response, and only then, were repertoires sampled. Females outnumbered males among donors, who were mostly white British; clonal diversity was possibly underestimated.

Points on this clone: Antigen specificity is unknown.

This CDR3 is 17 amino acids long. The V gene lost 1 base and the J gene lost 0 bases, with 13 bases spanning the gap. Germline V gene sequence: CDR1 SNHLY, CDR2 FYNNEI. Generated by immunoSEQ multiplex PCR, the TCRdb table keeps only in-frame clones and is missing some. The sample records roughly 120,000 clones, just over 85% being singletons. The sequencing used peripheral blood, collected on day 0 of MenACWY control vaccination. The TCR comes from an adult in good health. The chain couples TRBV2 to TRBJ1-5; D is undetermined. The DNA for the CDR3 is TGTGCCAGCAGTGAAGGGAGGGCAGACTTTAGCAATCAGCCCCAGCATTTT. It codes for CASSEGRADFSNQPQHF.